The clone carrying this T cell receptor beta chain has only one observation. As every portion of the isolated RNA was reverse transcribed, the sequencing read expressed TCRB transcripts. TCRdb's table, derived via immunoSEQ multiplex PCR, lists solely in-frame clones and lacks some. This sample carries under 150,000 clones, under 60% of them seen once, and the ten largest clones take around 0.39%. This entry belongs to a study of beta chain features in type 1 diabetes. Study in general: Across the samples, about 100 million sorted cells were examined in total.

Per germline, CDR1 SGHTA and CDR2 FQGTGA. The CDR3 has 15 amino acids. V shed 0 bases and J 2 bases; nucleotides not matched to a gene: 1. The origin of this receptor is a man younger than 35 in good health. V is TRBV7-3 and J is TRBJ2-1, with 7 bases aligning to TRBD2. Sequenced input: Tregs from blood. The CDR3 DNA is TGTGCCAGCAGCTTAACCGGGGGGACCTACAATGAGCAGTTCTTC. As protein: CASSLTGGTYNEQFF.